Below are 8 T cell receptor beta chains sequenced from a single sample in a study of beta chain features in type 1 diabetes. Broader study findings: Moderate but significant shortening of TCRB CDR3s was recorded in all four CD4+ subsets from Type 1 diabetes patients.

Isolated RNA was reverse transcribed in full, so expressed TCRB transcripts were sequenced. Sequencing was performed with immunoSEQ multiplex PCR; in TCRdb, only in-frame clones are kept and a portion is missing. The data contain hundreds of thousands of clones, roughly 12% of them singletons. These receptors have no known antigen. The sequenced material came from naive CD4+ T cells from blood. These receptors were obtained from a man younger than 30 with type 1 diabetes.

Comments on this clone: Other DNA sequences of this sample code for an identical CDR3. The gene calls are TRBV28 and TRBJ2-3; 8 bases align to TRBD1. Germline lookup yields CDR1 MDHEN and CDR2 SYDVKM. With 6 bases clipped from V and 1 base from J, the junction kept 0 bases outside the gene matches. The CDR3 spans 13 residues. Written as DNA, the CDR3 is TGTGCCAGCAGGGGACAGGGCACAGATACGCAGTATTTT. This gives the protein CASRGQGTDTQYF.

CDR3 DNA: TGTGCCAGCTACGCTAGGGGAGGAGAGACCCAGTACTTC. This translates into CASYARGGETQYF. The rearrangement links TRBV13 to TRBJ2-5, with a weak D call TRBD2 (6 bases). With 8 bases removed from V and 4 bases from J, the gap between germline ends came to 14 bases. CDR1 is PRHDT, CDR2 FYEKMQ, per germline (reference sequence). CDR3 size: 13 residues.

The chain links TRBV13 to TRBJ1-5, with D perhaps TRBD1 (5 bases). Per the germline V gene, CDR1 is PRHDT and CDR2 is FYEKMQ (reference sequence). The CDR3 sequence is 19 residues long. Trimming removed 6 bases at V and 0 bases at J, with 24 bases between. DNA of the CDR3: TGTGCCAGCAGGTCAACGATTCCCGGGACGGAGTATAGCAATCAGCCCCAGCATTTT. Encoded protein: CASRSTIPGTEYSNQPQHF.

The chain links TRBV2 to TRBJ1-2, with 10 bases lining up with TRBD1. After removal of 10 bases from V and 2 bases from J, the junction contained 4 bases not matched to a gene. This CDR3 has 13 amino acids. The germline CDR1 and CDR2 sequences are SNHLY and FYNNEI. DNA of the CDR3: TGTGCCAACCCGGGACAGGGGAACTATGGCTACACCTTC. It translates to CANPGQGNYGYTF. Supplemented by reference TRBV2 and TRBJ1-2, the full variable domain reads EPEVTQTPSHQVTQMGQEVILRCVPISNHLYFYWYRQILGQKVEFLVSFYNNEISEKSEIFDDQFSVERPDGSNFTLKIRSTKLEDSAMYFCANPGQGNYGYTFGSGTRLTVV.

V usage is TRBV30 and J usage is TRBJ2-7; TRBD2 might be the D (6 bases). The V gene lost 5 bases and the J gene lost 7 bases, with 12 bases spanning the gap. This CDR3 is 11 amino acids long. Germline CDR1 GTSNPN, CDR2 SVGIG (reference sequence). The CDR3 coding sequence is TGTGCCTGGGGAGGCGGGACTGAGCAGTACTTC. It translates to CAWGGGTEQYF.

This clone was seen more than once but under ten times. Germline is not matched at one junction end, which may reflect a read error. The DNA of the CDR3 is TGCAGCGTTGAAAGACAGCTGAACGCTGAAGCTTTCTTT. It encodes CSVERQLNAEAFF. The chain recombines TRBV29-1 with TRBJ1-1, with a weak D call TRBD1 (5 bases). The V gene's germline CDR1 is SQVTM and CDR2 ANQGSEA. This CDR3 has 13 amino acids. Drawing the rest from reference TRBV29-1 and TRBJ1-1, the complete variable domain is SAVISQKPSRDICQRGTSLTIQCQVDSQVTMMFWYRQQPGQSLTLIATANQGSEATYESGFVIDKFPISRPNLTFSTLTVSNMSPEDSSIYLCSVERQLNAEAFFGQGTRLTVV.

The chain couples TRBV6-1 to TRBJ1-2; D remains unclear. The CDR3 extends over 13 amino acids. Germline V gene lookup returns CDR1 MNHNS and CDR2 SASEGT. Trimming took off 2 bases at V and 8 bases at J, with 12 bases between the two ends. CDR3 protein: CASSESDTSGYTF. CDR3 bases: TGTGCCAGCAGTGAAAGTGACACCTCGGGCTACACCTTC.

The V call is TRBV4-1, the J call TRBJ1-2; maybe TRBD1 (6 bases). V lost 0 bases and J 2 bases, leaving 13 bases between the germline ends. Per the germline V gene, CDR1 is MGHRA and CDR2 is YSYEKL. The CDR3 runs to 16 residues. In nucleotides, the CDR3 is TGCGCCAGCAGCCAAGATCCGGGACACAAGAACTATGGCTACACCTTC. Amino acid sequence: CASSQDPGHKNYGYTF.